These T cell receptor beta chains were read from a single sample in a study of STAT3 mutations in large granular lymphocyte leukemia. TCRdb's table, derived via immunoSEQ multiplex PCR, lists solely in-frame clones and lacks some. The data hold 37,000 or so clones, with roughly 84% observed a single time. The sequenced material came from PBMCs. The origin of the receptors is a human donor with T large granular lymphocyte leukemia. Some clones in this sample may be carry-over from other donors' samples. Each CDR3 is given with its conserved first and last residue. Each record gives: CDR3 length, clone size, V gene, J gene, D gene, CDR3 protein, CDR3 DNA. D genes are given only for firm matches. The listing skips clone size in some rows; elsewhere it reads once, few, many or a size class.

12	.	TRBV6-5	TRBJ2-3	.	CASTSSSDTQYF	TGTGCCAGCACTTCTAGTTCCGATACGCAGTATTTT
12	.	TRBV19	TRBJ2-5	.	CASSGSEETQYF	TGTGCCAGTAGTGGGTCCGAAGAGACCCAGTACTTC
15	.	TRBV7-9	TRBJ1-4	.	CASSFTGQPNEKLFF	TGTGCCAGCAGCTTTACTGGGCAGCCTAATGAAAAACTGTTTTTT
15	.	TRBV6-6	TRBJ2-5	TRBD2	CASSYSGRDQETQYF	TGTGCCAGCAGTTACTCCGGGAGGGACCAAGAGACCCAGTACTTC
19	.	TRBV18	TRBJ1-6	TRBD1	CASSPTVSGGQGGNSPLHF	TGTGCCAGCTCACCAACGGTATCAGGGGGACAGGGGGGAAATTCACCCCTCCACTTT
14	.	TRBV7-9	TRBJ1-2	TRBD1	CASSGGQGYYGYTF	TGTGCCAGCAGCGGGGGACAGGGCTACTATGGCTACACCTTC
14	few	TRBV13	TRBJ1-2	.	CASRLGLANYGYTF	TGTGCCAGCAGACTCGGGTTAGCTAACTATGGCTACACCTTC
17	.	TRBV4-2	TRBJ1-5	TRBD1	CASSQGRMAGGGQPQHF	TGTGCCAGCAGCCAAGGGCGGATGGCAGGGGGCGGCCAGCCCCAGCATTTT
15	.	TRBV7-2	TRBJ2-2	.	CASSSGPTNTGELFF	TGTGCCAGCAGCTCGGGACCGACGAACACCGGGGAGCTGTTTTTT
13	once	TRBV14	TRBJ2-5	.	CASSPTGSGTQYF	TGTGCCAGCAGCCCCACAGGGTCGGGGACCCAGTACTTC
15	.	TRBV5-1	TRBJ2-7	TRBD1	CASSTWTGPPYEQYF	TGCGCCAGCAGCACCTGGACAGGGCCCCCCTACGAGCAGTACTTC
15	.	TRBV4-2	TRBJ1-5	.	CASSGIGDSNQPQHF	TGTGCCAGCAGCGGGATCGGGGACAGCAATCAGCCCCAGCATTTT
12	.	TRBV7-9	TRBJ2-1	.	CASSLIANEQFF	TGTGCCAGCAGCTTAATCGCCAATGAGCAGTTCTTC
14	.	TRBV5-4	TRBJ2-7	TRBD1	CASSGDRSSYEQYF	TGTGCCAGCAGCGGGGACAGAAGCTCCTACGAGCAGTACTTC
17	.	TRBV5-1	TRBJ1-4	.	CASRSGTSIVRDEKLFF	TGCGCCAGCAGATCCGGGACATCTATCGTGCGGGATGAAAAACTGTTTTTT
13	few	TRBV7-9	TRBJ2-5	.	CASSFDFRETQYF	TGTGCCAGCAGCTTCGATTTCAGGGAGACCCAGTACTTC
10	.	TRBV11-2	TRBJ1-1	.	CASSLVEAFF	TGTGCCAGCAGCTTAGTAGAAGCTTTCTTT
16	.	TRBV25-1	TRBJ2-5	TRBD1	CASSASMGTGEETQYF	TGTGCCAGCAGTGCTTCTATGGGGACAGGGGAAGAGACCCAGTACTTC
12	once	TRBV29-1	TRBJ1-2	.	CSVAGETYGYTF	TGCAGCGTGGCTGGGGAGACCTATGGCTACACCTTC
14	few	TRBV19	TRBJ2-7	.	CASSITGGYYEQYF	TGTGCCAGTAGTATCACAGGAGGATACTACGAGCAGTACTTC
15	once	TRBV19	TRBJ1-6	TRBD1	CASSIQTGGASPLHF	TGTGCCAGTAGTATCCAGACAGGGGGCGCTTCACCCCTCCACTTT
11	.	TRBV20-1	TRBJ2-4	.	CSVSRGDIQYF	TGCAGTGTATCCCGAGGGGACATTCAGTACTTC
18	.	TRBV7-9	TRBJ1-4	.	CASSPGVGSARVSEKLFF	TGTGCCAGCAGCCCAGGAGTGGGGAGCGCGAGAGTAAGTGAAAAACTGTTTTTT
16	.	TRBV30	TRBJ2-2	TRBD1	CAWSAGGFGDTGELFF	TGTGCCTGGAGCGCAGGGGGCTTTGGGGACACCGGGGAGCTGTTTTTT
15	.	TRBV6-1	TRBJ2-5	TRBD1	CASIFDRGRWETQYF	TGTGCCAGCATATTTGACAGGGGGCGTTGGGAGACCCAGTACTTC
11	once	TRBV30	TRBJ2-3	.	CAWTGADTQYF	TGTGCCTGGACAGGGGCAGATACGCAGTATTTT
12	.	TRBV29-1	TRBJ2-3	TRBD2	CSVAAGVYTQYF	TGCAGCGTTGCAGCGGGGGTTTATACGCAGTATTTT
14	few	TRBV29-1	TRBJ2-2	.	CSARQVPNTGELFF	TGCAGCGCCCGACAGGTTCCGAACACCGGGGAGCTGTTTTTT
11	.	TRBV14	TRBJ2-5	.	CASSRHETQYF	TGTGCCAGCAGTCGCCACGAGACCCAGTACTTC
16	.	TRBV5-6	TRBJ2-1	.	CASSRNRDAVYNEQFF	TGTGCCAGCAGCCGAAACCGGGACGCTGTCTACAATGAGCAGTTCTTC
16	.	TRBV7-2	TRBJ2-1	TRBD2	CASSLESGATTIEQFF	TGTGCCAGCAGCTTAGAGAGCGGGGCGACCACAATTGAGCAGTTCTTC
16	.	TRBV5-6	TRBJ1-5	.	CASSLWRALGNQPQHF	TGTGCCAGCAGCTTGTGGCGGGCGCTAGGCAATCAGCCCCAGCATTTT
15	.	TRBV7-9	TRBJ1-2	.	CASIPLQGEYYGYTF	TGTGCCAGCATCCCTTTACAGGGAGAATACTATGGCTACACCTTC
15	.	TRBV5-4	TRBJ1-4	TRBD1	CASSLGGTGSKKLFF	TGTGCCAGCAGCTTGGGCGGGACAGGGTCTAAAAAACTGTTTTTT
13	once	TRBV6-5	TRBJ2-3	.	CASRTISTDTQYF	TGTGCCAGTAGAACTATTAGCACAGATACGCAGTATTTT
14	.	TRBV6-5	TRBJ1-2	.	CASNRDGSNYGYTF	TGTGCCAGCAACCGGGACGGCAGTAACTATGGCTACACCTTC
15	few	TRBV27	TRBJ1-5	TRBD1	CASSPDRVSNQPQHF	TGTGCCAGCAGCCCGGACAGGGTAAGCAATCAGCCCCAGCATTTT
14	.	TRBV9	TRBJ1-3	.	CASSVAGEGNTIYF	TGTGCCAGCAGCGTAGCCGGGGAAGGAAACACCATATATTTT
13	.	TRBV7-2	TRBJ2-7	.	CASSLGYSYEQYF	TGTGCCAGCAGCCTGGGGTACTCCTACGAGCAGTACTTC
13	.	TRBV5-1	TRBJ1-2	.	CASSLEPIGGYTF	TGCGCCAGCAGCTTGGAACCGATCGGGGGCTACACCTTC
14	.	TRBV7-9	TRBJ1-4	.	CASSLTGLNEKLFF	TGTGCCAGCAGCTTAACGGGGCTTAATGAAAAACTGTTTTTT
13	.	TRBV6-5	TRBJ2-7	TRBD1	CASSRPGTGVQYF	TGTGCCAGCAGTCGACCCGGGACAGGGGTTCAGTACTTC
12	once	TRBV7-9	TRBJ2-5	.	CASSGVQETQYF	TGTGCCAGCAGTGGGGTCCAAGAGACCCAGTACTTC
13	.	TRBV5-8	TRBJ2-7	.	CATKVGGLYEQYF	TGTGCCACTAAGGTGGGGGGGCTCTACGAGCAGTACTTC
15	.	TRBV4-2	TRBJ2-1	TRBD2	CASSLTRGVVNEQFF	TGTGCCAGCAGCCTGACGCGGGGGGTCGTCAATGAGCAGTTCTTC
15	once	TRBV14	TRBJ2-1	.	CASSQDSKLNNEQFF	TGTGCCAGCAGCCAAGACAGCAAACTCAACAATGAGCAGTTCTTC
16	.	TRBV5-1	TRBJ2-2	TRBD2	CASSIRGGPNTGELFF	TGCGCCAGCAGCATCCGCGGGGGACCGAACACCGGGGAGCTGTTTTTT
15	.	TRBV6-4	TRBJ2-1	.	CASSKRGGSYNEQFF	TGTGCCAGCAGCAAGAGGGGGGGGAGCTACAATGAGCAGTTCTTC
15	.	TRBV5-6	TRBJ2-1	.	CASSLKGSSYNEQFF	TGTGCCAGCAGCTTGAAAGGGAGCTCCTACAATGAGCAGTTCTTC
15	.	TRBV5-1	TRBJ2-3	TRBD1	CASSLDRGIADTQYF	TGCGCCAGCAGCTTGGACAGGGGAATTGCAGATACGCAGTATTTT
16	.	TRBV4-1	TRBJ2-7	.	CASSQADFGGSYEQYF	TGCGCCAGCAGCCAAGCCGACTTTGGAGGCTCCTACGAGCAGTACTTC
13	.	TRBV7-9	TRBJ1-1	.	CASSLVPVPEAFF	TGTGCCAGCAGCTTGGTCCCCGTCCCTGAAGCTTTCTTT
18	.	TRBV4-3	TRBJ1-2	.	CASSQAVWAGDSNYGYTF	TGCGCCAGCAGCCAAGCAGTGTGGGCAGGAGATTCTAACTATGGCTACACCTTC
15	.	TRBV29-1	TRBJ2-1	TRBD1	CSVTGGRTSYNEQFF	TGCAGCGTTACAGGGGGCCGCACCTCCTACAATGAGCAGTTCTTC
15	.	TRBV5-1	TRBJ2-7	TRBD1	CASSLEGRGQGEQYF	TGCGCCAGCAGCTTGGAGGGCAGGGGGCAAGGGGAGCAGTACTTC
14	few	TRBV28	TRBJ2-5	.	CASLRGGGVETQYF	TGTGCCAGCCTCCGTGGAGGTGGGGTGGAGACCCAGTACTTC
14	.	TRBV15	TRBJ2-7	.	CATSRTGLNYEQYF	TGTGCCACCAGCAGAACCGGGCTAAACTACGAGCAGTACTTC